The 26 T cell receptor beta chains presented below share a single source sample, sequenced in a study of T cell responses to AZD1222 COVID-19 vaccine. Method: immunoSEQ multiplex PCR; TCRdb's copy keeps in-frame clones and lacks some. There are approximately 130,000 clones in the sample; 80% to 90% occur only once, and roughly 8.9% lies in the top ten. Specimen: peripheral blood, collected 28 days after the second AZD1222 dose. Receptors originate from an adult who received the AZD1222 COVID-19 vaccine.

This clone was seen just once. V is TRBV19 and J is TRBJ1-1; D gene uncertain. V gave up 3 bases and J gave up 1 base, with 6 bases separating them. This CDR3 region has 13 residues. Germline assignment: CDR1 LNHDA and CDR2 SQIVND (reference sequence). CDR3 residues: CASSMTGNTEAFF. The DNA for the CDR3 is TGTGCCAGTAGTATGACGGGGAACACTGAAGCTTTCTTT.

CDR3 in DNA: TGTGCCAGCAGCTTAGACCCGCTACAAGCTAACTATGGCTACACCTTC. Amino acids: CASSLDPLQANYGYTF. V and J are TRBV7-2 and TRBJ1-2; D remains ambiguous. The CDR3 extends over 16 amino acids. V was pared by 1 base and J by 0 bases, with 12 bases between. Germline CDR1 and CDR2: SGHTA and FQGNSA.

Only one count was recorded for this clone. This rearrangement joins TRBV10-2 to TRBJ1-6, with 9 positions matching TRBD1. Trimming took 6 bases from V and 9 from J; bases not matched to a gene: 6. This CDR3 has 14 residues. Per germline, CDR1 WSHSY and CDR2 SAAADI. The CDR3 region is CASRDGQGRSPLHF. In DNA form, the CDR3 reads TGCGCCAGCAGGGACGGACAGGGGCGTTCACCCCTCCACTTT.

The chain combines TRBV19 with TRBJ1-1, with TRBD1 matching 8 bases. Germline CDR1 is LNHDA and CDR2 is SQIVND (reference sequence). CDR3 length: 14 residues. The V and J ends lost 6 bases and 1 base, in that order; junction bases with no gene match: 4. The CDR3 DNA reads TGTGCCAGTAGAAGACAGGGGCGGAACACTGAAGCTTTCTTT. It translates to CASRRQGRNTEAFF.

This chain joins TRBV5-1 and TRBJ1-6, with TRBD1 identical over 8 bases. CDR3 length: 15 residues. From germline, CDR1 is SGHRS and CDR2 YFSETQ. Trimming at V came to 0 bases and at J to 10 bases, leaving 6 bases not matched to a gene. The CDR3 sequence is CASSLVDRGRSPLHF. DNA of the CDR3: TGCGCCAGCAGCTTGGTCGACAGGGGTAGATCACCCCTCCACTTT.

The genes are TRBV7-9 and TRBJ1-5; 7 positions match TRBD1. Germline V gene sequence: CDR1 SEHNR, CDR2 FQNEAQ (reference sequence). The V segment lost 0 bases and the J segment 5 bases; nucleotides outside the gene matches: 10. The CDR3 extends over 17 amino acids. The CDR3 nucleotides are TGTGCCAGCAGCTTAGCGGGACAGCGGGGGTTCGATCAGCCCCAGCATTTT. Its protein product is CASSLAGQRGFDQPQHF.

This chain connects TRBV6-6 to TRBJ2-2; 8 nucleotides align to TRBD2. J was trimmed by 7 bases and V by 7 bases; bases with no gene match: 14. CDR1 is MNHNY, CDR2 SVGAGI, per germline (reference sequence). CDR3 length equals 16 residues. CDR3 amino acids: CASTLKVAGSGGELFF. As DNA, the CDR3 is TGTGCCAGCACCCTCAAGGTAGCGGGGTCCGGCGGGGAGCTGTTTTTT.

This clone was detected only a few times. This rearrangement joins TRBV4-3 to TRBJ2-3; 8 nucleotides align to TRBD2. There are 15 residues in the CDR3. V was pared by 2 bases and J by 2 bases, with 3 bases of the junction left unmatched. Per germline, CDR1 LGHNA and CDR2 YSLEER. CDR3 nucleotide sequence: TGCGCCAGCAGCCAAAGGACTAGCCACACAGATACGCAGTATTTT. Its translation is CASSQRTSHTDTQYF.

The chain uses TRBV16 and TRBJ2-7; tentatively, D is TRBD1 (5 bases). V lost 0 bases to trimming and J lost 2 bases, with 14 bases between them. Germline V gives CDR1 KGHSY, CDR2 FQNENV. The CDR3 totals 16 residues. CDR3 bases: TGTGCCAGCAGCCAATCGGGGCAGCCGGGCCCCTACGAGCAGTACTTC. This gives the protein CASSQSGQPGPYEQYF.

V usage is TRBV4-2 and J usage is TRBJ2-2; D call uncertain. The CDR3 runs 15 residues. Germline V gene lookup returns CDR1 LGHNA and CDR2 YNFKEQ. The V gene lost 1 base and the J gene lost 1 base, with 7 bases spanning the gap. CDR3 DNA sequence: TGTGCCAGCAGCCAAGGTCTCCGGAACACCGGGGAGCTGTTTTTT. This gives the protein CASSQGLRNTGELFF.

V and J are TRBV11-2 and TRBJ1-3; no clear D gene. V was pared by 0 bases and J by 2 bases, with 5 bases between. Germline CDR1 and CDR2: SGHAT and FQNNGV. The CDR3 is 14 residues long. CDR3 amino acids: CASSLEATGNTIYF. The DNA for the CDR3 is TGTGCCAGCAGCTTAGAAGCGACTGGAAACACCATATATTTT.

The rearrangement uses TRBV4-2 and TRBJ2-2; no clear D gene. Trimming pared 0 bases from V and 5 bases from J, leaving 10 bases between. CDR1 and CDR2 from the germline V gene are LGHNA and YNFKEQ. The CDR3 runs to 15 residues. This CDR3 reads CASSQEVGWTGELFF. In nucleotides, the CDR3 is TGTGCCAGCAGCCAAGAAGTAGGATGGACCGGGGAGCTGTTTTTT.

The chain is built from TRBV6-1 and TRBJ1-3, with D perhaps TRBD1 (6 bases). Germline-derived CDR1 and CDR2 are MNHNS and SASEGT. V lost 0 bases, J lost 4 bases, and 13 bases lay in between. The CDR3 sequence is 16 residues long. CDR3 residues: CASSEARAGVGNTIYF. The CDR3 DNA is TGTGCCAGCAGTGAAGCCCGGGCAGGGGTCGGAAACACCATATATTTT.

The chain is built from TRBV5-1 and TRBJ1-3, with D unclear. Germline values: CDR1 SGHRS, CDR2 YFSETQ. V dropped 2 bases and J dropped 0 bases, with 15 bases sitting between them. The CDR3 has 17 amino acids. The CDR3 DNA reads TGCGCCAGCAGCTTCTCTGGGATGTCCTACTCTGGAAACACCATATATTTT. Amino acids: CASSFSGMSYSGNTIYF.

This chain uses TRBV12-3 or TRBV12-4 with TRBJ1-2, with 7 bases matching TRBD1. After removal of 6 bases from V and 2 bases from J, the junction contained 3 bases not matched to a gene. The CDR3 loop spans 13 amino acids. The CDR3 sequence: CASRVGQNYGYTF. The DNA for the CDR3 is TGTGCCAGCAGGGTGGGACAGAACTATGGCTACACCTTC.

This rearrangement joins TRBV6-1 to TRBJ2-1; a possible D gene is TRBD1 (5 bases). The V and J ends lost 0 bases and 1 base respectively, with 16 bases between them. This CDR3 contains 18 residues. In germline, CDR1 is MNHNS, CDR2 SASEGT. CDR3 region: CASSEAGQGGPSYNEQFF. In DNA form, the CDR3 reads TGTGCCAGCAGTGAAGCTGGGCAGGGCGGCCCTTCCTACAATGAGCAGTTCTTC.

The chain has TRBV19 and TRBJ2-1, with 9 nucleotides matching TRBD2. The CDR3 is 15 amino acids. J gave up 10 bases and V 4 bases, and 11 bases lay outside the gene matches. Germline assignment: CDR1 LNHDA and CDR2 SQIVND (reference sequence). CDR3 DNA: TGTGCCAGTAGTAGGGTTAGCGGGAGCTTCGGGGAGCAGTTCTTC. This gives the protein CASSRVSGSFGEQFF.

This chain joins TRBV10-1 and TRBJ2-5, with D possibly matching TRBD1 (6 bases). This CDR3 region has 14 residues. The germline gives CDR1 WNHNN, CDR2 SYGVQD (reference sequence). V was trimmed by 0 bases and J by 4 bases, leaving 9 bases between them. The CDR3 region is CASSESGGPETQYF. CDR3 bases: TGCGCCAGCAGTGAGTCAGGGGGACCAGAGACCCAGTACTTC.

The CDR3 is CASSEVGRQPQHF. CDR3 DNA sequence: TGTGCCAGCAGTGAAGTGGGGCGTCAGCCCCAGCATTTT. The chain joins TRBV6-1 to TRBJ1-5; perhaps TRBD1 as D (5 bases). This CDR3 spans 13 amino acids. Germline loops: CDR1 MNHNS, CDR2 SASEGT. Trimming shortened V by 1 base and J by 6 bases, and 7 bases separated the two germline ends.

The V call is TRBV19, the J call TRBJ1-2; TRBD1 might be the D (5 bases). Germline lookup yields CDR1 LNHDA and CDR2 SQIVND (reference sequence). Trimming removed 6 bases at V and 4 bases at J, with 9 bases between. The CDR3 is 12 residues long. This CDR3 reads CASSSGPYGYTF. The CDR3 DNA is TGTGCCAGTAGCTCGGGGCCCTATGGCTACACCTTC. The variable domain in full, completed from reference TRBV19 and TRBJ1-2, reads DGGITQSPKYLFRKEGQNVTLSCEQNLNHDAMYWYRQDPGQGLRLIYYSQIVNDFQKGDIAEGYSVSREKKESFPLTVTSAQKNPTAFYLCASSSGPYGYTFGSGTRLTVV.

The chain recombines TRBV10-3 with TRBJ2-6; 10 nucleotides agree with TRBD1. V dropped 6 bases and J dropped 2; count of bases not matched to a gene: 7. The CDR3 totals 17 residues. In germline, CDR1 is ENHRY, CDR2 SYGVKD. As DNA, the CDR3 is TGTGCCATCAGCCCCGGGACAGGGGTGGCTGGGGCCAACGTCCTGACTTTC. It translates to CAISPGTGVAGANVLTF.

This clone was picked up one time. The chain couples TRBV9 to TRBJ2-2; D remains ambiguous. Trimming took 2 bases from V and 5 from J, leaving 7 bases between them. The CDR3 is made up of 13 amino acids. The germline CDR1 and CDR2 sequences are SGDLS and YYNGEE. CDR3 sequence reads: CASSVRGTGELFF. CDR3 coding DNA: TGTGCCAGCAGCGTTCGTGGGACCGGGGAGCTGTTTTTT.

CDR3 sequence reads: CASSVDPRDNQPQHF. The CDR3 nucleotides read TGTGCCAGCAGCGTAGATCCCAGGGACAATCAGCCCCAGCATTTT. This chain links TRBV9 with TRBJ1-5, with a possible D match to TRBD1 (5 bases). The CDR3 has 15 residues. Trimming took 0 bases from V and 3 from J, leaving 10 bases between them. CDR1 is SGDLS, CDR2 YYNGEE, per germline.

This sequence joins TRBV7-9 and TRBJ2-7; no clear D gene. In germline, CDR1 is SEHNR, CDR2 FQNEAQ (reference sequence). The CDR3 contains 13 residues. V gave up 3 bases and J gave up 3 bases, with 9 bases separating them. The CDR3 nucleotides read TGTGCCAGCAGCTTTGGACGGAACTACGAGCAGTACTTC. Translated, it gives CASSFGRNYEQYF.

The rearrangement uses TRBV5-1 and TRBJ2-1, with 9 bases aligning to TRBD1. CDR3 length: 14 amino acids. Per germline, CDR1 SGHRS and CDR2 YFSETQ. Unmatched junction bases numbered 1, after V lost 3 bases and J lost 3 bases. Written as DNA, the CDR3 is TGCGCCAGCAGCTCGGACAGGGGCTACAATGAGCAGTTCTTC. It yields the protein CASSSDRGYNEQFF.

This rearrangement joins TRBV10-3 to TRBJ2-5; D ambiguous. Germline V CDR1 and CDR2: ENHRY, SYGVKD. The CDR3 is made up of 13 amino acids. V lost 0 bases to trimming and J lost 5 bases, with 7 bases between them. The CDR3 sequence is CAISESERETQYF. In DNA form, the CDR3 reads TGTGCCATCAGTGAGTCGGAACGGGAGACCCAGTACTTC.